These T cell receptor beta chains were read from a single sample in a study of beta chain features in type 1 diabetes. Sequencing used immunoSEQ multiplex PCR; TCRdb keeps in-frame clones, though not all of them. This sample has 5,000 to 7,000 clones, with 70% to 75% found just once. The sequenced material came from Tregs from blood. The receptors come from a man aged 18 to 29 in good health. Each CDR3 is given with its conserved first and last residue. D genes are given only for firm matches. Where a row states a size, it is once, few, many or the class of an expanded clone; other rows omit it.

v_call	j_call	cdr3_length	clone_size	d_call	cdr3_aa	cdr3_nt
TRBV7-9	TRBJ2-6	13	-	-	CASSSRGANVLTF	TGTGCCAGCAGCTCTAGGGGGGCCAACGTCCTGACTTTC
TRBV2	TRBJ2-1	14	-	TRBD1	CASRDRGYYNEQFF	TGTGCCAGCAGAGACAGGGGATACTACAATGAGCAGTTCTTC
TRBV7-2	TRBJ2-2	16	-	TRBD1	CASTLVLQGAAGELFF	TGTGCCAGCACCCTGGTTTTACAGGGGGCGGCCGGGGAGCTGTTTTTT
TRBV7-2	TRBJ2-5	11	-	-	CASSSSETQYF	TGTGCCAGCAGCTCGTCTGAGACCCAGTACTTC
TRBV5-1	TRBJ1-2	14	once	TRBD1	CASSDGQANYGYTF	TGCGCCAGCAGCGACGGACAGGCAAACTATGGCTACACCTTC
TRBV18	TRBJ2-1	17	-	-	CASSPYDRAGSYNEQFF	TGTGCCAGCTCACCTTATGACCGGGCGGGCTCCTACAATGAGCAGTTCTTC
TRBV5-4	TRBJ1-2	13	-	TRBD1	CASSLRDSYGYTF	TGTGCCAGCTCCTTAAGGGACAGCTATGGCTACACCTTC
TRBV6-1	TRBJ1-4	15	-	-	CASSESQRTAEKLFF	TGTGCCAGCAGTGAAAGCCAGCGGACAGCCGAAAAACTGTTTTTT
TRBV7-2	TRBJ2-7	14	-	-	CASSPPGQPSEQYF	TGTGCCAGCAGCCCACCTGGACAGCCCAGCGAGCAGTACTTC
TRBV2	TRBJ2-3	17	-	TRBD2	CASSEAMGSGGRDTQYF	TGTGCCAGCAGTGAAGCGATGGGGAGCGGGGGGCGAGATACGCAGTATTTT
TRBV28	TRBJ1-2	13	-	TRBD1	CASSLDRVVGYTF	TGTGCCAGCAGTTTAGACAGGGTGGTGGGCTACACCTTC
TRBV5-1	TRBJ1-1	14	-	TRBD1	CASSWGQANTEAFF	TGCGCCAGCAGCTGGGGACAGGCGAACACTGAAGCTTTCTTT
TRBV18	TRBJ2-2	15	-	-	CASSEQGTSTGELFF	TGTGCCAGCTCAGAACAGGGCACCTCCACCGGGGAGCTGTTTTTT
TRBV7-2	TRBJ2-7	15	-	TRBD1	CASSLQGAPYYEQYF	TGTGCCAGCAGCCTACAGGGGGCCCCGTATTACGAGCAGTACTTC
TRBV5-1	TRBJ2-4	14	-	TRBD1	CASRPGQIKNIQYF	TGCGCCAGCAGGCCGGGACAGATCAAAAACATTCAGTACTTC
TRBV6-1	TRBJ1-1	15	-	-	CASSVRKQGNTEAFF	TGTGCCAGCAGTGTCCGTAAGCAGGGGAACACTGAAGCTTTCTTT
TRBV18	TRBJ2-1	18	-	TRBD2	CASSPPGTSGGSYNEQFF	TGTGCCAGCTCACCACCGGGGACTAGCGGGGGTTCCTACAATGAGCAGTTCTTC
TRBV6-6	TRBJ1-2	14	-	-	CASSYTGLSYGYTF	TGTGCCAGCAGTTACACAGGGCTGTCCTATGGCTACACCTTC
TRBV7-9	TRBJ2-7	14	-	TRBD2	CASTSSGGAYEQYF	TGTGCCAGCACCTCTAGCGGGGGGGCCTACGAGCAGTACTTC
TRBV7-3	TRBJ1-2	11	-	-	CASSDGGGYTF	TGTGCCAGCAGCGACGGCGGAGGCTACACCTTC
TRBV7-9	TRBJ2-7	14	once	TRBD1	CASSFTGGSYEQYF	TGTGCCAGCAGCTTCACAGGGGGATCCTACGAGCAGTACTTC
TRBV7-9	TRBJ2-7	14	few	-	CASSTTGYTYEQYF	TGTGCCAGCAGCACTACAGGGTATACCTACGAGCAGTACTTC
TRBV7-2	TRBJ2-7	15	few	TRBD1	CASSSLGTGGAEQYF	TGTGCCAGCAGCTCTTTAGGGACAGGGGGCGCCGAGCAGTACTTC
TRBV7-2	TRBJ2-1	15	-	TRBD1	CASSAGTGFMYEQFF	TGTGCCAGCAGCGCGGGGACAGGGTTTATGTATGAGCAGTTCTTC
TRBV29-1	TRBJ2-4	12	-	-	CSVEGGKNIQYF	TGCAGCGTTGAGGGAGGCAAAAACATTCAGTACTTC
TRBV29-1	TRBJ2-3	12	few	-	CSVSDSPDTQYF	TGCAGCGTCTCAGACTCCCCGGATACGCAGTATTTT